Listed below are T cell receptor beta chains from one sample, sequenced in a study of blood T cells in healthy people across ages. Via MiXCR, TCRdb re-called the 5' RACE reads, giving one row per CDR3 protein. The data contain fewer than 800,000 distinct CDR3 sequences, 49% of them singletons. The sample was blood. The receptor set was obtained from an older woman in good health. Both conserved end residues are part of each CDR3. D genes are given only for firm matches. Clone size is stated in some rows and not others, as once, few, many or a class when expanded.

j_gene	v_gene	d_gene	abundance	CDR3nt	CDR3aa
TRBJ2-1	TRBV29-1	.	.	TGCAGCGTCGACAGGTCTGGAGATGAGCAGTTCTTC	CSVDRSGDEQFF
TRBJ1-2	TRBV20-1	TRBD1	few	TGCAGTGCTGGGGCAGGGGGCGTCCACTATGGCTACACCTTC	CSAGAGGVHYGYTF
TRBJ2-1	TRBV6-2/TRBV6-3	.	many	TGTGCCAGCACCCACAATAATGAGCAGTTCTTC	CASTHNNEQFF
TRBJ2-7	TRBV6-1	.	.	TGTGCCAGCAGTGAAGAGGTCAGCGCTTACGAGCAGTACTTC	CASSEEVSAYEQYF
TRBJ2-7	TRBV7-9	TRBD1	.	TGTGCCAGCAGCACGACCAGGACAGGGGAAGCCTACGAGCAGTACTTC	CASSTTRTGEAYEQYF
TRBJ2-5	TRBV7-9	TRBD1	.	TGTGCCAGCAGCTTAGATCAACAGGGGATGAGGGAGACCCAGTACTTC	CASSLDQQGMRETQYF
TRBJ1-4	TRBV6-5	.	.	TGTGCCAGCAGCAGGAAGCAGGCTAATGAAAAACTGTTTTTT	CASSRKQANEKLFF
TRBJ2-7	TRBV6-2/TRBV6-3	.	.	TGTGCCAGCAGTTACAGCCACGAGCAGTACTTC	CASSYSHEQYF
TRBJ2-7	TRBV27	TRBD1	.	TGTGCCAGCAAAGGGACAGGGAACTACAATGAGCAGTACTTC	CASKGTGNYNEQYF
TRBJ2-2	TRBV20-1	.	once	TGCAGTGCTTTTTCCTCCGGGACCGCGAACACCGGGGAGCTGTTTTTT	CSAFSSGTANTGELFF
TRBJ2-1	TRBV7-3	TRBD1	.	TGTGCCAGCAGCCCAGGGGGCAGTTTGGGCTACAATGAGCAGTTCTTC	CASSPGGSLGYNEQFF
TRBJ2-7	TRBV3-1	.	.	TGTGCCAGCAGCCAATTTATGAACGGGACCGGATACGAGCAGTACTTC	CASSQFMNGTGYEQYF
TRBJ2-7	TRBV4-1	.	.	TGCGCCAGCAGCAAACATTCGAGCTCCTACAATGAGCAGTACTTC	CASSKHSSSYNEQYF
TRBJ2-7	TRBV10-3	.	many	TGTGCCATCAGTTTTGAGGGGCACGAGCAGTACTTC	CAISFEGHEQYF
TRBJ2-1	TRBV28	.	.	TGTGCCAGCCTCCCCCTAGCTGGCGGAAATTACAATGAGCAGTTCTTC	CASLPLAGGNYNEQFF
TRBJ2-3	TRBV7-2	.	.	TGTGCCAGCAGCGCGACTCCAGGGACAGATACGCAGTATTTT	CASSATPGTDTQYF
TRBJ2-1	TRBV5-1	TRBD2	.	TGCGCCAGCAGCTCGGGACTAGCGGGCTTCTACAATGAGCAGTTCTTC	CASSSGLAGFYNEQFF
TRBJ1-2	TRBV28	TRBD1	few	TGTGCCAGCAGTAACTCCCCCGGGACAGGGAATGGCTACACCTTC	CASSNSPGTGNGYTF
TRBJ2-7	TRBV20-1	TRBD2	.	TGCAGTGCCGCGTCTCCGCTGGGGGGGACCTACGAGCAGTACTTC	CSAASPLGGTYEQYF
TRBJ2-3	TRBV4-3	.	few	TGCGCCAGCAGCCGAGAGCCGGGGGTTGGCACAGATACGCAGTATTTT	CASSREPGVGTDTQYF
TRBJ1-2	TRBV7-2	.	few	TGTGCCAGCAGCCCCACCTGGAGGGGCGACTATGGCTACACCTTC	CASSPTWRGDYGYTF
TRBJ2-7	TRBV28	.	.	TGTGCCAGCAGTGCCTCGGGACTCGTACTCTACGAGCAGTACTTC	CASSASGLVLYEQYF
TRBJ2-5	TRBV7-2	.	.	TGTGCCAGCAGCCGCCCCTACGGGGGAGATCAAGAGACCCAGTACTTC	CASSRPYGGDQETQYF
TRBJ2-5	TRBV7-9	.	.	TGTGCCAGCAGCCGCATACAACAGGGCCATGAGACCCAGTACTTC	CASSRIQQGHETQYF
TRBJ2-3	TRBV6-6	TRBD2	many	TGTGCCAGCGAGGGACTAGCGGGCGGAGATACGCAGTATTTT	CASEGLAGGDTQYF
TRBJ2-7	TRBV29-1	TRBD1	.	TGCAGCGTGTCCCGGACAGGGGGGTACGAGCAGTACTTC	CSVSRTGGYEQYF
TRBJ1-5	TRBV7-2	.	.	TGTGCCAGCAGCTTAGCGAGTGTGAATCAGCCCCAGCATTTT	CASSLASVNQPQHF
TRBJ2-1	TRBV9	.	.	TGTGCCAGCAGCAAGGCGGACGCCTACAATGAGCAGTTCTTC	CASSKADAYNEQFF
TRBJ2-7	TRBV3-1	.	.	TGTGCCAGCAGCCAAGGGGTTGGCGTGGGCGAGCAGTACTTC	CASSQGVGVGEQYF
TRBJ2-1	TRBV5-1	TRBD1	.	TGCGCCAGCAGCCTAGACGACAGGGGTCCGTCCTACAATGAGCAGTTCTTC	CASSLDDRGPSYNEQFF
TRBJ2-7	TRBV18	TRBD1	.	TGTGCCAGCTCACCTTCGGGACAGTTCAACTACGAGCAGTACTTC	CASSPSGQFNYEQYF